Here is one T cell receptor (beta chain) with its context. This record belongs to a study of blood T cell repertoires in COVID-19. The V segment lost 4 bases and the J segment 3 bases; nucleotides outside the gene matches: 10. CDR1 and CDR2 from the germline V gene are SGHTS and YDEGEE. The CDR3 totals 16 residues. In the authors' methods: Reference gene primer amplification gave estimated nucleated cell counts. Profiled with immunoSEQ multiplex PCR; TCRdb holds only in-frame clones, not every one. V and J calls and clone size are given by that table; D and trimming were obtained from the DNA. The sample has about 180,000 clones; about 86% are singletons.

The clonotype originates from a woman in her 30s with active or convalescent COVID-19. The chain links TRBV5-8 to TRBJ2-7, with 10 bases fitting TRBD1. Sample: peripheral blood. The CDR3 DNA reads as TGTGCCAGCAGCCTTACTGTGGGACAGGGGAACTACGAGCAGTACTTC. Translated, it gives CASSLTVGQGNYEQYF.